The 17 T cell receptor beta chains reported below all come from one sample, sequenced in a study of blood T cell repertoires in COVID-19. The assay was immunoSEQ multiplex PCR, and TCRdb's table has in-frame clones only and misses some. The sample has 150,000 to 200,000 clones; roughly 90% are singletons. Sequencing input: peripheral blood. The receptors come from a man aged 60 to 69 with acute or convalescent COVID-19.

The chain employs TRBV3-1 (or the pseudogene TRBV3-2) and TRBJ1-5, with D possibly TRBD1 on 6 matching bases. The germline V gene encodes CDR1 LGHDT and CDR2 YNNKEL (reference sequence). V was shortened by 0 bases and J by 0 bases, with 9 bases between the two germline ends. CDR3 size: 16 residues. The CDR3 DNA is TGTGCCAGCAGCCAAGATGGACAGAATAGCAATCAGCCCCAGCATTTT. Translated, it gives CASSQDGQNSNQPQHF.

This sequence joins TRBV6-5 and TRBJ2-1; TRBD1 might be the D (6 bases). Trimming took off 6 bases at V and 7 bases at J, with 10 bases between the two ends. Germline V CDR1 and CDR2: MNHEY, SVGAGI. The CDR3 length is 12 residues. The chain's CDR3 is CASSLTGNEQFF. DNA of the CDR3: TGTGCCAGCAGCCTCACAGGGAATGAGCAGTTCTTC.

The chain links TRBV6-2 or TRBV6-3 to TRBJ1-2, with TRBD1 matching 8 bases. The V and J ends lost 5 bases and 8 bases, in that order; junction bases with no gene match: 7. In germline, CDR1 is MNHEY, CDR2 SVGEGT. This CDR3 is 13 amino acids long. This CDR3 is CASSEDRARGYTF. DNA for the CDR3: TGTGCCAGCAGTGAGGACAGGGCGAGGGGCTACACCTTC.

This sequence joins TRBV24-1 and TRBJ1-2; 8 positions match TRBD1. CDR1 is KGHDR and CDR2 is SFDVKD in the germline V gene. The CDR3 length is 16 residues. V shed 7 bases and J 4 bases; nucleotides not matched to a gene: 13. CDR3 amino acids: CATSSGRTGLAYGYTF. The CDR3 bases are TGTGCCACCAGCTCGGGCAGGACAGGGTTGGCCTATGGCTACACCTTC.

The gene calls are TRBV5-4 and TRBJ1-1; the match to TRBD1 covers 9 bases. J was trimmed by 8 bases and V by 0 bases; bases with no gene match: 5. CDR1 is SGHNT and CDR2 is YYREEE in the germline V gene (reference sequence). This CDR3 spans 14 amino acids. As DNA, the CDR3 is TGTGCCAGCAGCTTGGTTGCTACAGGGGGCGAAGCTTTCTTT. It is translated as CASSLVATGGEAFF.

This clone was counted a single time. V and J are TRBV3-1 (or the pseudogene TRBV3-2) and TRBJ1-5, with D tentatively TRBD1 (5 bases). Germline CDR1 reads LGHDT; CDR2 reads YNNKEL (reference sequence). The CDR3 runs 15 residues. Trimming shortened V by 0 bases and J by 1 base, and 7 bases separated the two germline ends. The DNA of the CDR3 is TGTGCCAGCAGCCAAGATGGGGGGAGCAATCAGCCCCAGCATTTT. As protein: CASSQDGGSNQPQHF.

The chain combines TRBV30 with TRBJ2-7; weak D call: TRBD1 (5 bases). Per germline, CDR1 GTSNPN and CDR2 SVGIG (reference sequence). The CDR3 spans 12 residues. Trimming cost V 0 bases and J 10 bases, with 13 bases left between them. The CDR3 sequence is CAWSVTGFDQYF. DNA of the CDR3: TGTGCCTGGAGTGTAACAGGTTTCGATCAGTACTTC.

The chain is built from TRBV18 and TRBJ2-7, with TRBD1 identical over 7 bases. The CDR3 totals 16 residues. After removal of 1 base from V and 3 bases from J, the junction contained 9 bases not matched to a gene. Per the germline V gene, CDR1 is KGHSH and CDR2 is LQKENI. Here the CDR3 DNA reads TGTGCCAGCTCACCACGGAACAGGGGTGTGGACTACGAGCAGTACTTC. Its protein product is CASSPRNRGVDYEQYF.

This clone was seen only once. The chain links TRBV4-3 to TRBJ1-2; D possibly corresponds to TRBD1 (6 bases). Germline lookup yields CDR1 LGHNA and CDR2 YSLEER. Trimming removed 0 bases at V and 8 bases at J, with 13 bases between. The CDR3 spans 14 residues. CDR3 sequence reads: CASSQETGSEGYTF. In DNA form, the CDR3 reads TGCGCCAGCAGCCAAGAAACAGGGTCTGAGGGCTACACCTTC.

The gene calls are TRBV3-1 (or the pseudogene TRBV3-2) and TRBJ2-3; TRBD2 is a possible D gene (7 bases). The germline V gene encodes CDR1 LGHDT and CDR2 YNNKEL (reference sequence). The CDR3 loop spans 16 amino acids. The V gene lost 2 bases and the J gene lost 0 bases, with 12 bases spanning the gap. CDR3 bases: TGTGCCAGCAGCCAAAGGGGGGGGAGGAGCACAGATACGCAGTATTTT. The encoded protein is CASSQRGGRSTDTQYF.

This chain connects TRBV14 to TRBJ1-1, with a tentative D call TRBD1 (6 bases). V shed 1 base and J shed 4 bases, with 7 bases lying between them. CDR1 and CDR2 (germline): SGHDN, FVKESK. This CDR3 has 13 residues. CDR3: CASSQVGATEAFF. CDR3 coding DNA: TGTGCCAGCAGCCAAGTGGGGGCCACTGAAGCTTTCTTT. Looking up the rest from reference TRBV14 and TRBJ1-1 gives the full variable domain: EAGVTQFPSHSVIEKGQTVTLRCDPISGHDNLYWYRRVMGKEIKFLLHFVKESKQDESGMPNNRFLAERTGGTYSTLKVQPAELEDSGVYFCASSQVGATEAFFGQGTRLTVV.

V is TRBV20-1 and J is TRBJ1-2; 8 bases are shared with TRBD1. V was pared by 3 bases and J by 2 bases, with 5 bases of the junction left unmatched. Germline-derived CDR1 and CDR2 are DFQATT and SNEGSKA (reference sequence). The CDR3 is 14 amino acids. DNA of the CDR3: TGCAGTGCTAGTAGAGACAGGGGAAACTATGGCTACACCTTC. It is translated as CSASRDRGNYGYTF.

Points on this clone: Within the sample, other DNA sequences also encode this same CDR3. The chain employs TRBV18 and TRBJ1-2; TRBD1 aligns across 8 bases. Per the germline V gene, CDR1 is KGHSH and CDR2 is LQKENI. The CDR3 length is 14 residues. The ends lost 3 bases at V and 8 bases at J; junction bases unmatched: 8. CDR3 region: CASSPDRGRGGYTF. Here the CDR3 DNA reads TGTGCCAGCTCACCCGACAGGGGTCGTGGGGGCTACACCTTC.

The V gene is TRBV27, the J gene TRBJ1-5; 7 nucleotides match TRBD1. V lost 4 bases to trimming and J lost 1 base; unmatched junction nucleotides: 4. Germline V gene lookup returns CDR1 MNHEY and CDR2 SMNVEV (reference sequence). There are 15 residues in the CDR3. The CDR3, as DNA: TGTGCCAGCAGTTGGCAGGGGGAAAGCAATCAGCCCCAGCATTTT. This codes for CASSWQGESNQPQHF.

The V and J genes are TRBV19 and TRBJ2-2; 9 nucleotides agree with TRBD2. V was clipped by 3 bases and J by 4 bases; unmatched bases: 3. The CDR3 is 15 amino acids. Germline CDR1 LNHDA, CDR2 SQIVND (reference sequence). CDR3 bases: TGTGCCAGTAGTATGGGGCGGGGGGGCACCGGGGAGCTGTTTTTT. Protein: CASSMGRGGTGELFF.

A word on this clone: At one end the junction does not follow the germline gene, possibly because of a read error. The chain couples TRBV25-1 to TRBJ1-6; a weak D match, TRBD1 (6 bases). Germline V gene sequence: CDR1 MGHDK, CDR2 SYGVNS. The length of the CDR3 is 14 residues. CDR3 protein: CASGETGGISPLHF. CDR3 in DNA: TGTGCCAGCGGTGAGACAGGAGGTATCTCACCCCTCCACTTT.

The rearrangement joins TRBV6-6 to TRBJ1-2; no definite D call. CDR1 is MNHNY and CDR2 is SVGAGI in the germline V gene (reference sequence). This CDR3 has 13 amino acids. Trimming shortened V by 11 bases and J by 0 bases, and 13 bases separated the two germline ends. The CDR3 is CAARPEANYGYTF. CDR3 DNA: TGTGCCGCCAGGCCGGAAGCTAACTATGGCTACACCTTC.